This T cell receptor (beta chain) was profiled in a study of shared clonotypes between healthy human individuals. Study-wide background: Researchers assigned three CD4 naive, three CD4 memory, two CD8 naive and one CD8 memory plate to each donor.

As originally analysed: ImmunoSEQ gave junction-only sequences without quality scores, so filtering differed. TCRdb's table, derived via immunoSEQ multiplex PCR, lists solely in-frame clones and lacks some. Clonal size and the V and J genes are those of that table, whereas D and trimming came from the DNA. The sample has millions of clones; 85% to 95% are singletons. Trimming took 4 bases from V and 4 from J, leaving 14 bases between them. Germline CDR1 reads SNHLY; CDR2 reads FYNNEI. The length of the CDR3 is 16 residues. It was CD45RO-negative cells, positively selected for CCR7, that made up naive CD8 cells, with terminally differentiated effector memory CD45RA+ cells excluded.

The TCR comes from a young man in good health. The chain combines TRBV2 with TRBJ1-6; a possible D gene is TRBD1 (5 bases). Specimen: naive CD8+ T cells sorted from blood. This chain's CDR3 is CASSAILGGYNSPLHF. For the CDR3, the DNA is TGTGCCAGCAGTGCTATCCTCGGGGGTTATAATTCACCCCTCCACTTT.